These 11 T cell receptor beta chains came from one sample sequenced in a study of response to subunit inactivated influenza vaccine. One entry per CDR3 protein, called by TCRdb with MiXCR from the RT-PCR reads. The sample lists about 650,000 distinct CDR3 sequences; roughly 14% were seen once. This specimen consisted of PBMCs from blood, obtained roughly 12 days after vaccination. The source is a man in his forties or fifties who received an inactivated influenza vaccine.

This clonotype turned up a few times. J is TRBJ2-4 and V is TRBV28; D not certain. Trimming cost V 4 bases and J 0 bases, with 10 bases left between them. This CDR3 spans 15 amino acids. Per the germline V gene, CDR1 is MDHEN and CDR2 is SYDVKM. CDR3 in DNA: TGTGCCAGCAGTTCGCCGGAGATAGCCAAAAACATTCAGTACTTC. Protein product: CASSSPEIAKNIQYF.

This clonotype was detected a few times. This chain uses TRBV20-1 with TRBJ1-4; D might be TRBD1 (5 bases). Trimming took 6 bases from V and 10 from J, leaving 24 bases between them. CDR1 and CDR2 (germline): DFQATT, SNEGSKA (reference sequence). The CDR3 is made up of 15 amino acids. In DNA, the CDR3 is TGCAGTGCCCAAATTGGTACCGAACAGAGGGGAAAACTGTTTTTT. It is translated as CSAQIGTEQRGKLFF.

This clonotype was found a few times. The rearrangement links TRBV20-1 to TRBJ1-6; D may be TRBD1 (6 bases). The CDR3 covers 11 residues. Germline loops: CDR1 DFQATT, CDR2 SNEGSKA (reference sequence). The CDR3 region is CMGGPGAPLHF. DNA of the CDR3: TGCATGGGGGGCCCCGGGGCACCCCTCCACTTT.

This clonotype has more than one count but fewer than ten. The chain has TRBV28 and TRBJ2-7, with TRBD2 identical over 10 bases. The germline V gene encodes CDR1 MDHEN and CDR2 SYDVKM. V lost 5 bases, J lost 7 bases, and 11 bases stayed unmatched. This CDR3 has 15 amino acids. DNA of the CDR3: TGTGCCAGCAGTGGGGAAAGCGGGGGGGCTAAGGAGCAGTACTTC. Translated: CASSGESGGAKEQYF.

This clonotype was seen more than once but under ten times. The rearrangement uses TRBV18 and TRBJ2-5; D call uncertain. Trimming removed 0 bases from V and 5 bases from J, with 10 bases in between. Germline V gene sequence: CDR1 KGHSH, CDR2 LQKENI. This CDR3 is 14 amino acids long. CDR3: CASSPPANRETQYF. CDR3 in DNA: TGTGCCAGCTCACCACCGGCCAATCGGGAGACCCAGTACTTC.

The chain combines TRBV4-3 with TRBJ2-2; maybe TRBD1 (5 bases). Germline V gene sequence: CDR1 LGHNA, CDR2 YSLEER. The CDR3 contains 15 residues. Trimming stripped 5 bases from V and 4 bases from J, with 14 bases between. CDR3 sequence reads: CASSTRLQGTGELFF. The CDR3 DNA is TGCGCCAGCAGCACCCGGTTGCAGGGCACCGGGGAGCTGTTTTTT.

The chain employs TRBV20-1 and TRBJ2-1, with a tentative D call TRBD2 (5 bases). V was shortened by 3 bases and J by 3 bases, with 12 bases between the two germline ends. The length of the CDR3 is 14 residues. CDR1 and CDR2 (germline): DFQATT, SNEGSKA (reference sequence). The CDR3 loop reads CSASRGNNYNEQFF. The CDR3, as DNA: TGCAGTGCTAGCCGAGGGAACAACTACAATGAGCAGTTCTTC.

For the CDR3, the DNA is TGTGCCAGCAGCCGCGGACTAGCGGGGGGCCGGGAGACCCAGTACTTC. It encodes CASSRGLAGGRETQYF. V is TRBV12-3 or TRBV12-4 and J is TRBJ2-5; 14 nucleotides agree with TRBD2. This CDR3 spans 16 amino acids. Trimming cost V 6 bases and J 5 bases; bases outside gene matches: 8.

This sequence joins TRBV11-2 and TRBJ2-5; 7 nucleotides match TRBD1. Germline V gives CDR1 SGHAT, CDR2 FQNNGV. V dropped 5 bases and J dropped 2; count of bases not matched to a gene: 8. CDR3 length: 15 amino acids. The CDR3 sequence is CASSILQGRQETQYF. The CDR3, as DNA: TGTGCCAGCAGCATCCTACAGGGGCGACAAGAGACCCAGTACTTC.

This chain connects TRBV28 to TRBJ2-7; no clear D. Germline CDR1 is MDHEN and CDR2 is SYDVKM. Trimming cost V 4 bases and J 4 bases, with 23 bases left between them. This CDR3 spans 17 amino acids. The CDR3 spells CASSSPPARTILYEQYF. CDR3 sequence (DNA): TGTGCCAGCAGTTCACCCCCGGCTAGGACGATCCTTTACGAGCAGTACTTC.

This clonotype was counted a few times. The J gene is TRBJ1-2, the V gene TRBV12-3 or TRBV12-4; the D gene is possibly TRBD1 (5 bases). Deletions cut 1 base from V and 4 bases from J, with 10 bases between. The CDR3 covers 14 residues. In DNA form, the CDR3 reads TGTGCCAGCAGTTTAGTTGGGGACGCCTATGGCTACACCTTC. Residues: CASSLVGDAYGYTF.